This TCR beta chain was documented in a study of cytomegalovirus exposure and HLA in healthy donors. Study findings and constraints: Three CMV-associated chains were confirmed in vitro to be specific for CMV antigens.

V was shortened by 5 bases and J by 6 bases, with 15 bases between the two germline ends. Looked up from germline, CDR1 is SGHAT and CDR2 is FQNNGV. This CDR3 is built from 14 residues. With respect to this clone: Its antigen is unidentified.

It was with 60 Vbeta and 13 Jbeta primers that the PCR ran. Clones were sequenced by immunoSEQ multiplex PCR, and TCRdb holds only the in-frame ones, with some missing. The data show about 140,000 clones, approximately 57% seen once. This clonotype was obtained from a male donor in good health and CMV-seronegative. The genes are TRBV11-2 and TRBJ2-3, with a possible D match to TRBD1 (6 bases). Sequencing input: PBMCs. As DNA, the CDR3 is TGTGCCAGCAGCCTTGGACAGCCGGGTGATACGCAGTATTTT. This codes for CASSLGQPGDTQYF.